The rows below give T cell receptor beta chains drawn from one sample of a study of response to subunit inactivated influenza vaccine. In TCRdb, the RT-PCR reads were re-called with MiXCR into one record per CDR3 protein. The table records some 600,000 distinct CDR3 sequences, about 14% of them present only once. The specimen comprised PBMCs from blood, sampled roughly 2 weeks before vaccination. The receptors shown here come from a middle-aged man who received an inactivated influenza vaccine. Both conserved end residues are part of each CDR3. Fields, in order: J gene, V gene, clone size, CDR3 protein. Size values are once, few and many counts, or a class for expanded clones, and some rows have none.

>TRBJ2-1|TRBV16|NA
CASSQLSGGSYNEQFF
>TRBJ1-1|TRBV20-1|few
CSARGGDSRTEAFF
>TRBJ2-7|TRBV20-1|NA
CSARSSSGRFSYEQYF
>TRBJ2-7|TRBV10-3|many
CATQHGAGAPYEQYF
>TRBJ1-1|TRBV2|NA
CATGVRAGVGEAFF
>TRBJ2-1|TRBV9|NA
CASSGGQGGTYNEQFF
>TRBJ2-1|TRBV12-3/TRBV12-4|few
CASSHTSGPNNEQFF
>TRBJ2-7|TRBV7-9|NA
CASSIRQGPGEQYF
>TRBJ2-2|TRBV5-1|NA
CASSTGQLEELFF
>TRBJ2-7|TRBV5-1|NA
CASSSTSFSSYEQYF
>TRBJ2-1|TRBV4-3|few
CASSQGLGRGGHRNEQFF